Each of the 11 T cell receptor beta chains below was sequenced from the same sample in a study of blood T cell repertoires in COVID-19. Here immunoSEQ multiplex PCR was the method, and the copy in TCRdb shows in-frame clones only, minus some. Altogether about 430,000 clones are present, over 75% being singletons, with the ten largest covering 1.4%. Input material: PBMCs or T cells enriched from blood (not recorded which). All receptors derive from a woman aged 18-35 years who had been exposed to COVID-19.

The chain couples TRBV4-3 to TRBJ1-3, with D possibly TRBD1 on 5 matching bases. Trimming left V 1 base short and J 0 bases short, with 10 bases between. Per germline, CDR1 LGHNA and CDR2 YSLEER. The CDR3 totals 16 residues. CDR3 DNA sequence: TGCGCCAGCAGCCAAGTGGGGGGGAGCTCTGGAAACACCATATATTTT. This encodes CASSQVGGSSGNTIYF.

The chain joins TRBV12-3 or TRBV12-4 to TRBJ2-1, with D perhaps matching TRBD1 (5 bases). Trimming cost V 3 bases and J 4 bases, with 7 bases left between them. There are 13 residues in the CDR3. The CDR3 here is CASSLGRYNEQFF. The CDR3 DNA reads TGTGCCAGCAGTTTGGGGCGGTACAATGAGCAGTTCTTC.

The genes are TRBV11-3 and TRBJ2-5, with 9 bases lining up with TRBD1. The CDR3 has 14 residues. V was pared by 5 bases and J by 5 bases, with 6 bases of the junction left unmatched. The germline gives CDR1 SGHNT, CDR2 YENEEA. The CDR3 DNA sequence: TGTGCCAGCAGCCCCGGACAGGGGAGGGAGACCCAGTACTTC. It codes for CASSPGQGRETQYF.

Ten or more counts support this clone. The chain links TRBV19 to TRBJ1-1, with 12 bases lining up with TRBD1. V shed 4 bases and J 0 bases; nucleotides not matched to a gene: 6. The CDR3 consists of 17 residues. The germline CDR1 and CDR2 sequences are LNHDA and SQIVND (reference sequence). Here the CDR3 DNA reads TGTGCCAGTAGTACCGGGACAGGGGGCGTGATGAACACTGAAGCTTTCTTT. Protein sequence: CASSTGTGGVMNTEAFF.

This rearrangement joins TRBV9 to TRBJ1-1; a possible D gene is TRBD1 (5 bases). The germline CDR1 and CDR2 sequences are SGDLS and YYNGEE. The CDR3 sequence is 15 residues long. Trimming cost V 4 bases and J 4 bases, with 17 bases left between them. The CDR3 bases are TGTGCCAGCAGCCCCTCAACGGGGGGAGGCACTGAAGCTTTCTTT. Translated: CASSPSTGGGTEAFF.

The CDR3 nucleotides are TGTGCCATCAGGGACAGGGGAGAACCGAACACTGAAGCTTTCTTT. Residues: CAIRDRGEPNTEAFF. The gene calls are TRBV10-3 and TRBJ1-1, with 9 bases fitting TRBD1. This CDR3 contains 15 residues. CDR1 is ENHRY and CDR2 is SYGVKD in the germline V gene. V shed 6 bases and J 1 base; nucleotides not matched to a gene: 6.

The chain joins TRBV5-6 to TRBJ2-7; maybe TRBD2 (5 bases). V lost 2 bases and J lost 6, with 6 bases in between. Looked up from germline, CDR1 is SGHDT and CDR2 is YYEEEE. The CDR3 has 11 residues. DNA of the CDR3: TGTGCCAGCAGCTTCGGGGTCGAGCAGTACTTC. The encoded protein is CASSFGVEQYF.

This clone was counted a single time. The chain carries TRBV4-2 and TRBJ2-5; D is uncertain. The CDR3 is 12 residues long. Trimming stripped 4 bases from V and 5 bases from J, with 8 bases between. From germline, CDR1 is LGHNA and CDR2 YNFKEQ. The CDR3 here is CASSLNKETQYF. CDR3 sequence (DNA): TGTGCCAGCAGCCTAAACAAGGAGACCCAGTACTTC.

This rearrangement joins TRBV5-1 to TRBJ2-1, with D unresolved. This CDR3 spans 13 amino acids. Germline lookup yields CDR1 SGHRS and CDR2 YFSETQ. Trimming stripped 0 bases from V and 5 bases from J, with 6 bases between. As DNA, the CDR3 is TGCGCCAGCAGCTTGGGGGCCAACAATGAGCAGTTCTTC. This gives the protein CASSLGANNEQFF.

V is TRBV9 and J is TRBJ2-7, with D tentatively TRBD2 (6 bases). Trimming shortened V by 2 bases and J by 6 bases, and 9 bases separated the two germline ends. CDR3 length: 12 amino acids. Per the germline V gene, CDR1 is SGDLS and CDR2 is YYNGEE. The CDR3 loop is CASSVSGGEQYF. The CDR3 DNA reads as TGTGCCAGCAGCGTTAGCGGTGGCGAGCAGTACTTC.

This clone was observed a single time. The chain links TRBV15 to TRBJ1-5; D is perhaps TRBD1 (5 bases). CDR1 LNHNV and CDR2 YYDKDF come from the germline V gene (reference sequence). Trimming took off 1 base at V and 3 bases at J, with 10 bases between the two ends. The CDR3 spans 15 residues. CDR3 sequence: CATSRVGGTNQPQHF. CDR3 DNA: TGTGCCACCAGCAGAGTAGGAGGGACCAATCAGCCCCAGCATTTT.